The text below deals with one T cell receptor beta chain. The antigen is unknown. This entry belongs to a study of ipilimumab plus nivolumab after autologous stem cell transplantation. Findings and limits, study-wide: Per the authors, repertoire, Treg and microbiota data justify further study.

This CDR3 region has 16 residues. In germline, CDR1 is SGHAT, CDR2 FQNNGV. Deletions cut 5 bases from V and 3 bases from J, with 18 bases between. The data were produced by immunoSEQ multiplex PCR, yet TCRdb's version contains in-frame clones alone and is incomplete. The sample contains 3,000 or so clones, 80% to 85% of which appear only once. V and J are TRBV11-2 and TRBJ2-3; TRBD2 might be the D (6 bases). The receptor's source is a male donor with multiple myeloma. The sample consisted of PBMCs, taken in a trial of ipilimumab plus nivolumab as post-transplant consolidation. DNA for the CDR3: TGTGCCAGCAGCCCGACCGTCGGCGGGGCTACAGATACGCAGTATTTT. It specifies CASSPTVGGATDTQYF.